This TCR beta chain stems from a study of blood T cell repertoires in COVID-19. Across the whole study: There were acute and convalescent COVID-19 samples, and they came from the United States, Italy and Spain. Sample material is recorded as cDNA or gDNA derived from T cells, B-cell-depleted T cells, or PBMCs.

The CDR3 runs to 13 residues. In germline, CDR1 is MNHEY, CDR2 SVGAGI. Trimming cost V 7 bases and J 2 bases, with 12 bases left between them. Seattle patients were enrolled while actively infected and followed longitudinally. In the authors' workflow: Amplified reference gene primers provided the basis for estimating nucleated cell counts. Here immunoSEQ multiplex PCR was the method, and the copy in TCRdb shows in-frame clones only, minus some. The D gene and trimming were derived from the DNA, and the V and J assignments and clone size from that table. Of about 350,000 clones listed, less than 90% are singletons.

The TCR originated in a woman in her fifties or sixties with COVID-19, enrolled during active disease. The chain has TRBV6-5 and TRBJ2-7; tentatively, D is TRBD2 (6 bases). The sample taken for sequencing was peripheral blood. The CDR3 sequence is CASTPPGAYEQYF. The DNA for the CDR3 is TGTGCCAGCACCCCTCCGGGAGCCTACGAGCAGTACTTC.